The 17 T cell receptor beta chains listed next were all sequenced from one sample in a study of blood T cell repertoires in COVID-19. Data came from immunoSEQ multiplex PCR; TCRdb stores just in-frame clones and leaves some out. The sample carries about 120,000 clones, 80% to 90% recorded once. Material: peripheral blood. The receptors were sampled from a man older than 75 with active or convalescent COVID-19.

In DNA form, the CDR3 reads TGTGCCAGCAGCCCACGCCGTAGCTCCAATGAGCAGTTCTTC. Amino acid sequence: CASSPRRSSNEQFF. V gene TRBV7-3 combines with J gene TRBJ2-1; D not resolved. V was cut by 5 bases and J by 6 bases, with 14 bases left in between. The germline gives CDR1 SGHTA, CDR2 FQGTGA. The CDR3 contains 14 residues.

The V call is TRBV6-6, the J call TRBJ1-1, with D unclear. Germline CDR1 MNHNY, CDR2 SVGAGI (reference sequence). V dropped 0 bases and J dropped 1 base, with 9 bases sitting between them. The CDR3 sequence is 15 residues long. CDR3 in amino acids: CASSYSVQENTEAFF. The CDR3 region has the DNA TGTGCCAGCAGTTACTCGGTACAAGAGAACACTGAAGCTTTCTTT.

This clone was recorded at least ten times. The rearrangement joins TRBV28 to TRBJ1-4; the match to TRBD1 covers 7 bases. There are 14 residues in the CDR3. Per the germline V gene, CDR1 is MDHEN and CDR2 is SYDVKM. With 8 bases clipped from V and 5 bases from J, the junction kept 8 bases outside the gene matches. CDR3 residues: CASGKGAQNEKLFF. CDR3 DNA sequence: TGTGCCAGCGGAAAGGGGGCTCAGAATGAAAAACTGTTTTTT. The whole variable domain, remainder taken from reference TRBV28 and TRBJ1-4, is DVKVTQSSRYLVKRTGEKVFLECVQDMDHENMFWYRQDPGLGLRLIYFSYDVKMKEKGDIPEGYSVSREKKERFSLILESASTNQTSMYLCASGKGAQNEKLFFGSGTQLSVL.

The chain carries TRBV6-2 or TRBV6-3 and TRBJ2-5, with 9 nucleotides matching TRBD2. V gave up 4 bases and J gave up 5 bases; unmatched junction bases: 11. The CDR3 is made up of 16 amino acids. CDR1 is MNHEY and CDR2 is SVGEGT in the germline V gene. The CDR3 reads CASSLTWSGGNETQYF. The CDR3 coding sequence is TGTGCCAGCAGTTTGACTTGGAGCGGGGGGAATGAGACCCAGTACTTC.

The rearrangement uses TRBV18 and TRBJ2-1; the match to TRBD2 covers 15 bases. Germline V gene data show CDR1 as KGHSH and CDR2 as LQKENI. V trimming: 6 bases; J trimming: 7 bases; junction bases outside the gene matches: 7. CDR3 size: 16 residues. As DNA, the CDR3 is TGTGCCAGCTCGCGGACTAGCGGGGGGGCTCGGAATGAGCAGTTCTTC. Translation: CASSRTSGGARNEQFF.

This clone has a handful of counts. The chain has TRBV6-2 or TRBV6-3 and TRBJ2-2, with D perhaps matching TRBD1 (5 bases). This CDR3 is 15 amino acids long. Germline V gene data show CDR1 as MNHEY and CDR2 as SVGEGT. V was cut by 1 base and J by 1 base, with 7 bases left in between. CDR3 nucleotides: TGTGCCAGCAGTTACTTTACAGGGAACACCGGGGAGCTGTTTTTT. It codes for CASSYFTGNTGELFF.

The count of this clone is one. The chain is built from TRBV30 and TRBJ1-5; 7 bases are shared with TRBD1. The ends lost 4 bases at V and 2 bases at J; junction bases unmatched: 5. The CDR3 runs to 14 residues. Germline loops: CDR1 GTSNPN, CDR2 SVGIG (reference sequence). CDR3 in DNA: TGTGCCTGGACCAGGGGGTCCGGCAATCAGCCCCAGCATTTT. Its protein product is CAWTRGSGNQPQHF.

The V and J genes are TRBV7-3 and TRBJ2-3, with 12 bases identical to TRBD1. The CDR3 sequence is 16 residues long. After removal of 1 base from V and 4 bases from J, the junction contained 3 bases not matched to a gene. Germline CDR1 and CDR2: SGHTA and FQGTGA. This CDR3 is CASSLSGTGGPDTQYF. The CDR3 DNA sequence: TGTGCCAGCAGCTTAAGTGGGACAGGGGGCCCAGATACGCAGTATTTT. The variable domain in full, with the rest retrieved from reference TRBV7-3 and TRBJ2-3, is GAGVSQTPSNKVTEKGKYVELRCDPISGHTALYWYRQSLGQGPEFLIYFQGTGAADDSGLPNDRFFAVRPEGSVSTLKIQRTERGDSAVYLCASSLSGTGGPDTQYFGPGTRLTVL.

This clone was seen repeatedly, ten times or more. The V gene is TRBV20-1, the J gene TRBJ1-1; D remains unclear. With 2 bases removed from V and 11 bases from J, the gap between germline ends came to 12 bases. The CDR3 spans 11 residues. Germline V gene sequence: CDR1 DFQATT, CDR2 SNEGSKA (reference sequence). Here the CDR3 reads CSARQAGRAFF. In nucleotides, the CDR3 is TGCAGTGCTAGACAGGCCGGCCGGGCTTTCTTT.

J is TRBJ2-7 and V is TRBV9; TRBD2 matches 11 bases. The CDR3 contains 14 residues. V was pared by 3 bases and J by 5 bases, with 4 bases of the junction left unmatched. Germline V gives CDR1 SGDLS, CDR2 YYNGEE. CDR3 amino acids: CASSAVGLADEQYF. DNA of the CDR3: TGTGCCAGCAGCGCCGTGGGACTAGCGGACGAGCAGTACTTC.

The chain joins TRBV27 to TRBJ2-7; 11 nucleotides agree with TRBD2. The germline V gene has CDR1 MNHEY and CDR2 SMNVEV (reference sequence). The ends lost 2 bases at V and 0 bases at J; junction bases unmatched: 9. The CDR3 sequence is 18 residues long. The CDR3 nucleotides read TGTGCCAGCAGTTTACATTGGCTAGCGGGGGGCCCCTCCTACGAGCAGTACTTC. Its protein product is CASSLHWLAGGPSYEQYF.

V and J are TRBV9 and TRBJ2-6; D might be TRBD2 (5 bases). Germline CDR1 and CDR2: SGDLS and YYNGEE. The length of the CDR3 is 17 residues. The ends were cut back, 4 bases at V and 0 bases at J, with 14 bases in the middle. This CDR3 is CASSPRTGNSGANVLTF. In DNA form, the CDR3 reads TGTGCCAGCAGCCCCCGGACTGGGAACTCTGGGGCCAACGTCCTGACTTTC.

The rearrangement joins TRBV24-1 to TRBJ2-2, with D unresolved. Between the trimmed V and J ends, which lost 2 bases and 0 bases, there was a span of 9 bases. This CDR3 has 16 amino acids. CDR1 and CDR2 from the germline V gene are KGHDR and SFDVKD. The CDR3 here is CATSDSHSTNTGELFF. DNA of the CDR3: TGTGCCACCAGTGATTCACACAGCACGAACACCGGGGAGCTGTTTTTT.

This sequence joins TRBV5-1 and TRBJ2-4, with 8 bases identical to TRBD1. Trimming cost V 4 bases and J 5 bases; bases outside gene matches: 8. The CDR3 contains 15 residues. The germline CDR1 and CDR2 sequences are SGHRS and YFSETQ. The CDR3 here is CASSKTGALENIQYF. For the CDR3, the DNA is TGCGCCAGCAGCAAGACAGGGGCTCTCGAAAACATTCAGTACTTC.

V is TRBV12-5 and J is TRBJ1-1; D is unresolved. V dropped 8 bases and J dropped 1 base, with 14 bases sitting between them. The CDR3 has 14 amino acids. CDR1 and CDR2 (germline): LGHNT, FRNRAP. CDR3 region: CASQLGLTNTEAFF. The CDR3 nucleotides are TGTGCTAGTCAACTCGGACTGACGAACACTGAAGCTTTCTTT.

The chain combines TRBV9 with TRBJ1-2, with 8 bases that match TRBD1. There are 15 residues in the CDR3. Germline values: CDR1 SGDLS, CDR2 YYNGEE. The trim removed 3 bases at V and 7 bases at J, leaving 11 bases unmatched. CDR3 residues: CASSANQGAGGGYTF. CDR3 coding DNA: TGTGCCAGCAGCGCCAATCAGGGGGCGGGCGGTGGCTACACCTTC.

This clone was seen a few times. The V and J genes are TRBV9 and TRBJ1-2; 11 bases match TRBD1. Germline V gene lookup returns CDR1 SGDLS and CDR2 YYNGEE. The CDR3 is 14 amino acids. V lost 3 bases to trimming and J lost 8 bases; unmatched junction nucleotides: 6. The CDR3 protein is CASSGGQGATGYTF. In nucleotides, the CDR3 is TGTGCCAGCAGCGGCGGACAGGGGGCGACAGGCTACACCTTC.